This T cell receptor (beta chain) was identified in a study of T cells in Graves' hyperthyroidism and ophthalmopathy. Study conclusions and caveats: In the analysis, a 13 V-J model separated ophthalmopathy from stable hyperthyroidism.

V trimming: 7 bases; J trimming: 8 bases; junction bases outside the gene matches: 19. This CDR3 comprises 16 residues. Germline V gives CDR1 SGHTA, CDR2 FQGNSA. Using RNA transcripts as the source, TCR beta CDR3 regions were amplified. During a first-round RT-PCR of the TCR CDR3, the HTBI primer set was used. TCRdb re-analysed the multiplex PCR reads in MiXCR, keeping a single row per CDR3 protein. The sample lists about 200,000 distinct CDR3 sequences, around 19% occurring once. At least ten counts were recorded for this clonotype. The target antigen is unknown. Clinical symptoms, serum thyroxine and TRAb, thyroid ultrasound and orbital computed tomography together formed the diagnostic basis. Cells are PBMCs isolated from more than 8.5 ml of fresh blood.

The sequenced sample consisted of blood. The receptor was isolated from a man between 40 and 49 years old with Graves' hyperthyroidism. The chain recombines TRBV7-2 with TRBJ1-2; 7 positions match TRBD1. The CDR3: CASNRGGFAGGSGYTF. The CDR3 nucleotides read TGTGCCAGCAACCGAGGGGGTTTCGCAGGGGGTAGCGGCTACACCTTC.